This note documents a single T cell receptor (beta chain) sequence. Its antigen is undetermined. The sample belongs to a study of T-cell reconstitution after alpha-beta-depleted transplantation in children. Study-level findings and limits: T cells produced anew were the main source of T-cell counts and diversity one year after transplant. Reportedly, roughly two months post-transplant, alpha-beta T cells arose from several hundred expanded graft clones. There were some patients whose high TCRbeta diversity at day 60 came from surviving recipient T cells and thymic progenitors.

There are 17 residues in the CDR3. Unmatched junction bases numbered 12, after V lost 2 bases and J lost 5 bases. Per germline, CDR1 SGHRS and CDR2 YFSETQ. Unique molecular identifiers were used in preparing the TCRbeta library. TCRdb analysed the PCR reads with MiXCR anew, one entry per CDR3 protein. Of more than 100,000 distinct CDR3 sequences listed, roughly 23% are singletons. This sample comprised PBMCs, mostly from graft donor cells, obtained 180 days after TCRalphabeta/CD19-depleted stem cell transplant. The rearrangement uses TRBV5-1 and TRBJ2-3; 9 bases are shared with TRBD2. This receptor was identified in a male patient aged 2 to 10 who had a stem cell transplant for chronic granulomatous disease, so the T cells may come from the graft donor. The CDR3 coding sequence is TGCGCCAGCAGCTTTATGAACCCTAGCGGGGTGGTAGATACGCAGTATTTT. As protein: CASSFMNPSGVVDTQYF.